These 31 T cell receptor beta chains were sequenced from one sample in a study of regulatory T cells in long-lasting Graves disease. Time point: newly diagnosed GD, antithyroid drugs for less than 3 months. With RNA extracted from PBMCs as input, the TCR library was made. Assembly of TCR beta libraries relied on iRepertoire HTBI primers together with Arm-PCR of CDR3 regions. One entry per CDR3 protein, called by TCRdb with MiXCR from the multiplex PCR reads. Among about 530,000 distinct CDR3 sequences, approximately 16% were seen once, and the ten largest hold roughly 25%. Another study also made use of these data, one on T cells in Graves' hyperthyroidism and ophthalmopathy.

The sample consisted of peripheral blood mononuclear cells (PBMCs), taken at new diagnosis, from a patient treated with antithyroid drugs. The receptors derive from a woman aged 40-60 years with Graves disease.

This clonotype was detected only a few times. The chain joins TRBV29-1 to TRBJ2-7; weak D call: TRBD1 (6 bases). Germline V gene lookup returns CDR1 SQVTM and CDR2 ANQGSEA. V lost 0 bases to trimming and J lost 2 bases, with 14 bases between them. The CDR3 totals 15 residues. DNA for the CDR3: TGCAGCGTTGAAGATCTTCTGGGGGACACCTACGAGCAGTACTTC. Its protein product is CSVEDLLGDTYEQYF.

This chain joins TRBV5-5 and TRBJ1-3; D gene unclear. The CDR3 spans 13 residues. Between the trimmed V and J ends, which lost 4 bases and 6 bases, there was a span of 11 bases. Germline V gene data show CDR1 as SGHKS and CDR2 as YYEKEE (reference sequence). CDR3 residues: CASSAGPANTIYF. CDR3 nucleotide sequence: TGTGCCAGCAGCGCAGGACCTGCAAACACCATATATTTT.

In DNA, the CDR3 is TGCAGTGCCTCCGGGGGACAGGGGAACACTGAAGCTTTCTTT. This gives the protein CSASGGQGNTEAFF. The rearrangement links TRBV20-1 to TRBJ1-1, with TRBD1 identical over 9 bases. Trimming at V came to 6 bases and at J to 1 base, leaving 6 bases not matched to a gene. This CDR3 is 14 amino acids long. Germline CDR1 and CDR2: DFQATT and SNEGSKA (reference sequence).

This clonotype was counted a few times. The chain has TRBV5-1 and TRBJ2-7; D is undetermined. Trimming took off 3 bases at V and 2 bases at J, with 9 bases between the two ends. Germline values: CDR1 SGHRS, CDR2 YFSETQ. This CDR3 has 13 amino acids. CDR3 loop: CASSYLPTYEQYF. CDR3 nucleotide sequence: TGCGCCAGCAGCTACCTGCCTACCTACGAGCAGTACTTC.

The chain employs TRBV4-1 and TRBJ1-1; TRBD1 agrees at 9 bases. V gave up 3 bases and J gave up 6 bases; unmatched junction bases: 5. This CDR3 spans 14 amino acids. Germline loops: CDR1 MGHRA, CDR2 YSYEKL. CDR3 in amino acids: CASSHPGQGPEAFF. The CDR3 DNA reads TGCGCCAGCAGCCATCCTGGACAGGGGCCTGAAGCTTTCTTT.

This clonotype was observed at least ten times. J is TRBJ1-3 and V is TRBV3-1; no reliable D call. Trimming took 1 base from V and 3 from J, leaving 10 bases between them. Germline CDR1 reads LGHDT; CDR2 reads YNNKEL (reference sequence). The CDR3 runs to 15 residues. CDR3 sequence: CASSQARAVGNTIYF. CDR3 bases: TGTGCCAGCAGCCAAGCGAGGGCGGTTGGAAACACCATATATTTT.

This clonotype was counted ten times or more. This sequence joins TRBV27 and TRBJ1-3; D may be TRBD1 (6 bases). CDR3 length: 16 amino acids. V lost 7 bases and J lost 1, with 17 bases in between. Per the germline V gene, CDR1 is MNHEY and CDR2 is SMNVEV (reference sequence). CDR3 DNA sequence: TGTGCCAGCACCCAGTCCCTCACAGGGTCTGGAAACACCATATATTTT. It translates to CASTQSLTGSGNTIYF.

Concerning this clonotype itself: This may stem from a read error, because a much larger clone lies one nucleotide away. The gene calls are TRBV20-1 and TRBJ2-2; TRBD2 aligns across 8 bases. The CDR3 is 16 residues long. Germline V gives CDR1 DFQATT, CDR2 SNEGSKA (reference sequence). The DNA of the CDR3 is TGCAGTGCTAGAGATCAAAGGGGACTAGGGACCGGGGAGCTGCTTTTT. Translation: CSARDQRGLGTGELLF.

This clonotype was counted a few times. V is TRBV29-1 and J is TRBJ1-5; D may be TRBD1 (6 bases). V lost 4 bases, J lost 3 bases, and 10 bases lay in between. The CDR3 has 13 amino acids. Germline-derived CDR1 and CDR2 are SQVTM and ANQGSEA. The CDR3 sequence is CSVGGGPNQPQHF. CDR3 coding DNA: TGCAGCGTTGGGGGGGGGCCCAATCAGCCCCAGCATTTT.

The genes are TRBV27 and TRBJ2-7; 7 positions agree with TRBD2. The CDR3 spans 16 residues. Germline values: CDR1 MNHEY, CDR2 SMNVEV (reference sequence). J lost 4 bases, V lost 3 bases, and 12 bases had no gene match. The CDR3 DNA is TGTGCCAGCAGTTTGGGCGGGACTATTAGCCGGTACGAGCAGTACTTC. As protein: CASSLGGTISRYEQYF.

V and J are TRBV5-4 and TRBJ1-1; D is perhaps TRBD1 (6 bases). The CDR3 runs 16 residues. V lost 0 bases, J lost 3 bases, and 15 bases lay in between. Germline V gives CDR1 SGHNT, CDR2 YYREEE (reference sequence). CDR3 region: CASSLGGGRADTEAFF. The CDR3 DNA sequence: TGTGCCAGCAGCTTGGGCGGGGGCCGGGCGGACACTGAAGCTTTCTTT. Combining the CDR3 with reference TRBV5-4 and TRBJ1-1 gives the whole variable domain ETGVTQSPTHLIKTRGQQVTLRCSSQSGHNTVSWYQQALGQGPQFIFQYYREEENGRGNFPPRFSGLQFPNYSSELNVNALELDDSALYLCASSLGGGRADTEAFFGQGTRLTVV.

In this sample, this clonotype turned up many times. V gene TRBV20-1 combines with J gene TRBJ2-3; either TRBD1 or TRBD2 may supply D (5 bases each). In germline, CDR1 is DFQATT, CDR2 SNEGSKA (reference sequence). The CDR3 has 16 amino acids. V lost 5 bases, J lost 2 bases, and 20 bases lay in between. The DNA for the CDR3 is TGCAGTGCTGTTGATCCGGGCCCCGGGGCCACAGATACGCAGTATTTT. It codes for CSAVDPGPGATDTQYF.

There are many counts of this clonotype. This chain connects TRBV20-1 to TRBJ2-1; maybe TRBD1 (5 bases). CDR1 and CDR2 (germline): DFQATT, SNEGSKA (reference sequence). CDR3 length: 11 amino acids. The CDR3 protein is CSTTVYNEQFF. In DNA, the CDR3 is TGCAGCACGACAGTATACAATGAGCAGTTCTTC.

This clonotype was observed a few times. V and J are TRBV2 and TRBJ1-2; D ambiguous. CDR3 length equals 13 residues. V dropped 3 bases and J dropped 6 bases, with 11 bases sitting between them. Germline V CDR1 and CDR2: SNHLY, FYNNEI. CDR3 loop: CASSEFGEHGYTF. DNA of the CDR3: TGTGCCAGCAGTGAGTTCGGGGAACATGGCTACACCTTC.

This clonotype was seen more than once but under ten times. This rearrangement joins TRBV19 to TRBJ1-5; TRBD1 matches at 10 bases. The junction had 8 bases not matched to a gene; V was cut back by 6 bases and J by 0 bases. Germline V gene sequence: CDR1 LNHDA, CDR2 SQIVND (reference sequence). The CDR3 length is 17 residues. The CDR3 nucleotides read TGTGCCAGTAGCCCCGGGACAGGGGTGTATAGCAATCAGCCCCAGCATTTT. Amino acids: CASSPGTGVYSNQPQHF.

This clonotype occurred a few times. The chain links TRBV5-6 to TRBJ1-1, with a weak D call TRBD1 (6 bases). Germline CDR1 and CDR2: SGHDT and YYEEEE. The CDR3 consists of 14 residues. V gave up 0 bases and J gave up 8 bases, with 14 bases separating them. The CDR3 coding sequence is TGTGCCAGCAGCTTGGCCTGGGGGGGGGCGGAAGCTTTCTTT. It codes for CASSLAWGGAEAFF.

In its sample, this clonotype was seen many times. The V gene is TRBV2, the J gene TRBJ2-3, with 12 bases fitting TRBD2. Germline-derived CDR1 and CDR2 are SNHLY and FYNNEI. The CDR3 has 15 amino acids. V lost 5 bases and J lost 4; bases outside the gene matches: 4. The CDR3 is CASSQTSGSADTQYF. The CDR3 DNA sequence: TGTGCCAGCAGTCAGACTAGCGGGAGCGCAGATACGCAGTATTTT.

This clonotype turned up a few times. The rearrangement uses TRBV14 and TRBJ2-7; 9 bases are a match to TRBD1. V shed 6 bases and J 1 base; nucleotides not matched to a gene: 7. Germline V gene data show CDR1 as SGHDN and CDR2 as FVKESK. This CDR3 has 15 residues. The CDR3 spells CASSPQGAPSYEQYF. CDR3 sequence (DNA): TGTGCCAGCAGTCCACAGGGGGCACCGTCCTACGAGCAGTACTTC.

This clonotype appeared many times. The rearrangement joins TRBV29-1 to TRBJ2-1, with D uncertain. This CDR3 is built from 9 residues. The germline V gene encodes CDR1 SQVTM and CDR2 ANQGSEA. The V and J ends lost 5 bases and 7 bases respectively, with 3 bases between them. This chain's CDR3 is CSVTNEQFF. CDR3 bases: TGCAGCGTTACTAATGAGCAGTTCTTC.

This clonotype was observed a handful of times. V is TRBV5-6 and J is TRBJ1-3; no firm D call. V was clipped by 1 base and J by 0 bases, with 5 bases between them. The CDR3 length is 14 residues. Looked up from germline, CDR1 is SGHDT and CDR2 is YYEEEE. Written as DNA, the CDR3 is TGTGCCAGCAGCTTGTTCTCCTCTGGAAACACCATATATTTT. Amino acids: CASSLFSSGNTIYF.

The rearrangement uses TRBV7-2 and TRBJ1-2; 8 bases fit TRBD1. This CDR3 region has 15 residues. Germline CDR1 reads SGHTA; CDR2 reads FQGNSA. Trimming cost V 2 bases and J 8 bases; bases outside gene matches: 10. The CDR3 DNA reads as TGTGCCAGCAGCTTATATCAGGGGGCTCTGGACGGCTACACCTTC. Translated, it gives CASSLYQGALDGYTF.

This rearrangement joins TRBV6-1 to TRBJ1-5; D gene uncertain. Deletions cut 3 bases from V and 1 base from J, with 10 bases between. The CDR3 contains 15 residues. Per germline, CDR1 MNHNS and CDR2 SASEGT. As DNA, the CDR3 is TGTGCCAGCAGTGACAAAAGAAGCAGCAATCAGCCCCAGCATTTT. Its protein is CASSDKRSSNQPQHF.

This clonotype was observed at least ten times. The CDR3 region has the DNA TGTGCCAGCAGCTTAAGGCTGTGGCCCCTCTCACCCAAAGAGACCCAGTACTTC. It codes for CASSLRLWPLSPKETQYF. The chain joins TRBV11-3 to TRBJ2-5; D is undetermined. The CDR3 runs to 18 residues. The germline V gene encodes CDR1 SGHNT and CDR2 YENEEA. Trimming removed 2 bases at V and 3 bases at J, with 22 bases between. The complete variable domain, with remaining parts taken from reference TRBV11-3 and TRBJ2-5, reads EAGVVQSPRYKIIEKKQPVAFWCNPISGHNTLYWYLQNLGQGPELLIRYENEEAVDDSQLPKDRFSAERLKGVDSTLKIQPAELGDSAVYLCASSLRLWPLSPKETQYFGPGTRLLVL.

As for this clonotype: Because it lacks the conserved phenylalanine or tryptophan at the end, this CDR3 is likely a read error. The chain links TRBV7-3 to TRBJ1-2; D uncertain. V was trimmed by 0 bases and J by 5 bases, leaving 7 bases between them. The CDR3 consists of 13 residues. Germline CDR1 SGHTA, CDR2 FQGTGA. The CDR3 DNA follows: TGTGCCAGCAGCTTAACAGGCGATTATGGCTACACCATC. Translated: CASSLTGDYGYTI.

This chain connects TRBV19 to TRBJ1-5, with 8 bases fitting TRBD1. The CDR3 has 16 amino acids. Germline assignment: CDR1 LNHDA and CDR2 SQIVND (reference sequence). With 7 bases clipped from V and 3 bases from J, the junction kept 11 bases outside the gene matches. CDR3 residues: CASMEWTGIPNQPQHF. As DNA, the CDR3 is TGTGCCAGTATGGAGTGGACAGGGATCCCCAATCAGCCCCAGCATTTT. Combining the CDR3 with reference TRBV19 and TRBJ1-5 gives the whole variable domain DGGITQSPKYLFRKEGQNVTLSCEQNLNHDAMYWYRQDPGQGLRLIYYSQIVNDFQKGDIAEGYSVSREKKESFPLTVTSAQKNPTAFYLCASMEWTGIPNQPQHFGDGTRLSIL.

This clonotype showed up many times. J is TRBJ1-4 and V is TRBV7-6; D might be TRBD1 (5 bases). The germline V and J ends were trimmed by 5 bases and 0 bases, with 22 bases remaining between them. The CDR3 has 19 amino acids. Germline V gene sequence: CDR1 SGHVS, CDR2 FNYEAQ. In DNA form, the CDR3 reads TGTGCCAGCAGCCCACTTTGGAGGACACGGCAAACAACTAATGAAAAACTGTTTTTT. Encoded protein: CASSPLWRTRQTTNEKLFF.

The rearrangement joins TRBV19 to TRBJ1-1; TRBD1 matches 12 bases. V lost 9 bases, J lost 5 bases, and 13 bases stayed unmatched. The germline V gene encodes CDR1 LNHDA and CDR2 SQIVND (reference sequence). The CDR3 runs to 16 residues. The CDR3 protein is CASGTGGGRRRTEAFF. The CDR3 bases are TGTGCCAGCGGGACAGGGGGCGGGAGAAGGAGGACTGAAGCTTTCTTT.

In this sample, this clonotype turned up many times. The rearrangement links TRBV7-9 to TRBJ2-7; D remains unclear. Trimming cost V 6 bases and J 3 bases, with 6 bases left between them. Germline V gene data show CDR1 as SEHNR and CDR2 as FQNEAQ (reference sequence). The length of the CDR3 is 11 residues. CDR3 coding DNA: TGTGCCAGCAGTTCCCGCTACGAGCAGTACTTC. It codes for CASSSRYEQYF.

In its sample, this clonotype was seen many times. V gene TRBV18 combines with J gene TRBJ2-7, with D perhaps assigned TRBD1 or TRBD2 (5 bases each). The CDR3 length is 15 residues. V was pared by 4 bases and J by 1 base, with 14 bases between. Germline-derived CDR1 and CDR2 are KGHSH and LQKENI. In DNA, the CDR3 is TGTGCCAGCTCACAGGAGGCAGGGTATTCCTACGAGCAGTACTTC. Amino acid sequence: CASSQEAGYSYEQYF.

Turning to this clonotype: A read error may explain this, as a much larger clone is one base away. The rearrangement uses TRBV11-2 and TRBJ2-5; D is uncertain. The CDR3 spans 14 residues. Per germline, CDR1 SGHAT and CDR2 FQNNGV. CDR3 sequence: CASTRLRNQETQCF. In DNA form, the CDR3 reads TGTGCCAGCACCCGGCTTCGGAACCAAGAGACCCAGTGCTTC.

This clonotype was counted ten times or more. The chain uses TRBV20-1 and TRBJ2-1; 8 bases match TRBD2. V trimming: 3 bases; J trimming: 9 bases; junction bases outside the gene matches: 10. Germline values: CDR1 DFQATT, CDR2 SNEGSKA (reference sequence). This CDR3 has 14 amino acids. The CDR3 loop reads CSARSGGSGSEQFF. CDR3 DNA: TGCAGTGCTAGGAGTGGTGGGAGCGGGAGTGAGCAGTTCTTC.